This T cell receptor beta chain was recorded in a study of cytomegalovirus exposure and HLA in healthy donors. CDR3 length equals 15 residues. CDR1 and CDR2 from the germline V gene are MDHEN and SYDVKM. V shed 6 bases and J shed 6 bases, with 18 bases lying between them. The method was immunoSEQ multiplex PCR; TCRdb's version includes in-frame clones alone and lacks a portion of them. The sample consists of about 180,000 clones, 75% to 90% of them appearing once. To note about this clone: Its antigen remains unknown.

General observations from the study: The dataset shows that most TCR sequences were rare, while some public TCRs occurred in many donors.

Specimen: PBMCs. The source is a young man in good health and CMV-seropositive. The chain couples TRBV28 to TRBJ1-5; TRBD1 might be the D (6 bases). The CDR3 spells CASSSGQGGAQPQHF. In DNA form, the CDR3 reads TGTGCCAGCAGCTCGGGACAAGGGGGTGCTCAGCCCCAGCATTTT.